This is a list of T cell receptor beta chains from one sample in a study of cytomegalovirus exposure and HLA in healthy donors. Produced via immunoSEQ multiplex PCR; TCRdb's table is partial and in-frame only. The table records 100,000 to 150,000 clones, over 75% of them present only once. Sequencing was done on a sample of PBMCs. Every receptor here comes from a boy aged 5-17 years in good health and CMV-seronegative. CDR3s include the opening cysteine and the closing phenylalanine or tryptophan. A D gene is named only where the DNA matches it firmly. Only some rows state a clone size, as once, few, many or a class for expanded clones.

V gene: TRBV7-2
J gene: TRBJ2-3
D gene: TRBD1
clone size: .
CDR3 protein: CASSYRTGEGTDTQYF
CDR3 DNA: TGTGCCAGCAGCTACCGGACAGGGGAGGGCACAGATACGCAGTATTTT

V gene: TRBV9
J gene: TRBJ1-2
D gene: .
clone size: .
CDR3 protein: CASSVDSSDYGYTF
CDR3 DNA: TGTGCCAGCAGCGTAGACAGTTCGGACTATGGCTACACCTTC

V gene: TRBV30
J gene: TRBJ2-7
D gene: TRBD2
clone size: .
CDR3 protein: CAWNGLAGVYEQYF
CDR3 DNA: TGTGCCTGGAATGGACTAGCGGGAGTATACGAGCAGTACTTC

V gene: TRBV15
J gene: TRBJ1-3
D gene: .
clone size: .
CDR3 protein: CATSSDSSGNTIYF
CDR3 DNA: TGTGCCACCAGCTCTGACAGCTCTGGAAACACCATATATTTT

V gene: TRBV9
J gene: TRBJ2-1
D gene: TRBD2
clone size: once
CDR3 protein: CASSVAGLALNEQFF
CDR3 DNA: TGTGCCAGCAGCGTAGCGGGACTAGCATTAAATGAGCAGTTCTTC

V gene: TRBV5-1
J gene: TRBJ2-2
D gene: TRBD1
clone size: .
CDR3 protein: CASSLETGRNTGELFF
CDR3 DNA: TGCGCCAGCAGCTTGGAGACAGGGAGGAACACCGGGGAGCTGTTTTTT

V gene: TRBV5-4
J gene: TRBJ1-2
D gene: TRBD1
clone size: .
CDR3 protein: CASSLRGQGAGGYPF
CDR3 DNA: TGTGCCAGCAGCTTGAGGGGACAGGGGGCTGGTGGCTACCCCTTC

V gene: TRBV6-4
J gene: TRBJ2-2
D gene: TRBD1
clone size: once
CDR3 protein: CASRPQGASGELFF
CDR3 DNA: TGTGCCAGCAGACCGCAGGGGGCGAGCGGGGAGCTGTTTTTT

V gene: TRBV4-3
J gene: TRBJ2-7
D gene: .
clone size: .
CDR3 protein: CASSNTPGHTYEQYF
CDR3 DNA: TGCGCCAGCAGCAATACCCCGGGACACACTTACGAGCAGTACTTC

V gene: TRBV7-9
J gene: TRBJ2-7
D gene: TRBD1
clone size: .
CDR3 protein: CASSRGQGQYEQYF
CDR3 DNA: TGTGCCAGCAGCCGGGGACAGGGGCAATACGAGCAGTACTTC

V gene: TRBV4-2
J gene: TRBJ2-7
D gene: .
clone size: .
CDR3 protein: CASSQEGGTYEQYF
CDR3 DNA: TGTGCCAGCAGCCAAGAAGGCGGAACCTACGAGCAGTACTTC

V gene: TRBV19
J gene: TRBJ1-2
D gene: .
clone size: .
CDR3 protein: CASSDSGRWDYGYTF
CDR3 DNA: TGTGCCAGTAGTGACTCAGGGCGTTGGGACTATGGCTACACCTTC

V gene: TRBV4-2
J gene: TRBJ1-1
D gene: .
clone size: .
CDR3 protein: CASSSLGGEAFF
CDR3 DNA: TGTGCCAGCAGCTCTCTGGGGGGGGAAGCTTTCTTT

V gene: TRBV9
J gene: TRBJ2-1
D gene: TRBD2
clone size: .
CDR3 protein: CASSVVTSGPYNEQFF
CDR3 DNA: TGTGCCAGCAGCGTAGTTACTAGCGGGCCCTACAATGAGCAGTTCTTC

V gene: TRBV5-1
J gene: TRBJ2-7
D gene: .
clone size: .
CDR3 protein: CASSLNRGGYEQYF
CDR3 DNA: TGCGCCAGCAGCTTGAACAGGGGAGGCTACGAGCAGTACTTC

V gene: TRBV5-4
J gene: TRBJ1-5
D gene: .
clone size: .
CDR3 protein: CASSLGPGSNQPQHF
CDR3 DNA: TGTGCCAGCAGCTTGGGTCCAGGGAGCAATCAGCCCCAGCATTTT

V gene: TRBV18
J gene: TRBJ2-7
D gene: .
clone size: .
CDR3 protein: CASSPQPYEQYF
CDR3 DNA: TGTGCCAGCTCACCACAGCCCTACGAGCAGTACTTC

V gene: TRBV6-4
J gene: TRBJ2-5
D gene: TRBD2
clone size: .
CDR3 protein: CATGGETQYF
CDR3 DNA: TGTGCCACGGGGGGAGAGACCCAGTACTTC

V gene: TRBV7-9
J gene: TRBJ2-3
D gene: .
clone size: .
CDR3 protein: CASSPGSGESTDTQYF
CDR3 DNA: TGTGCCAGCAGCCCGGGTAGCGGCGAGAGCACAGATACGCAGTATTTT

V gene: TRBV4-1
J gene: TRBJ1-5
D gene: TRBD1
clone size: .
CDR3 protein: CASSQATGGRNQPQHF
CDR3 DNA: TGCGCCAGCAGCCAAGCGACAGGGGGACGCAATCAGCCCCAGCATTTT

V gene: TRBV7-3
J gene: TRBJ2-2
D gene: TRBD1
clone size: .
CDR3 protein: CASSLSTGDGGLFF
CDR3 DNA: TGTGCCAGCAGCTTATCGACAGGGGACGGGGGGCTGTTTTTT

V gene: TRBV2
J gene: TRBJ2-7
D gene: TRBD1
clone size: .
CDR3 protein: CASNLQANPQGASNYEQYF
CDR3 DNA: TGTGCCAGCAATCTGCAGGCTAACCCACAGGGGGCCTCTAACTACGAGCAGTACTTC

V gene: TRBV7-9
J gene: TRBJ1-6
D gene: .
clone size: .
CDR3 protein: CSSSDPGSPLHF
CDR3 DNA: TGTTCCAGCAGCGACCCGGGGTCACCCCTCCACTTT

V gene: TRBV4-1
J gene: TRBJ1-6
D gene: .
clone size: .
CDR3 protein: CASSQEYRASPLHF
CDR3 DNA: TGCGCCAGCAGCCAAGAATACAGGGCTTCACCCCTCCACTTT

V gene: TRBV2
J gene: TRBJ2-1
D gene: .
clone size: .
CDR3 protein: CASREDYNEQFF
CDR3 DNA: TGTGCCAGCAGAGAGGACTACAATGAGCAGTTCTTC

V gene: TRBV5-1
J gene: TRBJ2-7
D gene: TRBD1
clone size: .
CDR3 protein: CASSPRQGLYEQYF
CDR3 DNA: TGCGCCAGCAGCCCGAGACAGGGGCTCTACGAGCAGTACTTC

V gene: TRBV5-4
J gene: TRBJ1-1
D gene: TRBD1
clone size: once
CDR3 protein: CASSFETQGTHEAFF
CDR3 DNA: TGTGCCAGCAGCTTTGAAACACAGGGGACCCATGAAGCTTTCTTT

V gene: TRBV4-1
J gene: TRBJ2-5
D gene: TRBD2
clone size: .
CDR3 protein: CASSSRGSGSPPETQYF
CDR3 DNA: TGCGCCAGCAGCAGTCGTGGTAGCGGGAGCCCCCCAGAGACCCAGTACTTC

V gene: TRBV7-9
J gene: TRBJ1-1
D gene: .
clone size: .
CDR3 protein: CASSLAMGWGDTEAFF
CDR3 DNA: TGTGCCAGCAGCTTAGCGATGGGGTGGGGAGACACTGAAGCTTTCTTT

V gene: TRBV12-5
J gene: TRBJ2-7
D gene: .
clone size: .
CDR3 protein: CASGLETFYEQYF
CDR3 DNA: TGTGCTAGTGGTTTGGAGACTTTCTACGAGCAGTACTTC

V gene: TRBV6-5
J gene: TRBJ1-1
D gene: TRBD1
clone size: .
CDR3 protein: CASSYSGGQPNTEAFF
CDR3 DNA: TGTGCCAGCAGTTACTCGGGGGGACAGCCGAACACTGAAGCTTTCTTT

V gene: TRBV19
J gene: TRBJ1-2
D gene: .
clone size: .
CDR3 protein: CASSIVDTSGGYTF
CDR3 DNA: TGTGCCAGTAGTATAGTTGATACTTCGGGTGGCTACACCTTC

V gene: TRBV25-1
J gene: TRBJ2-7
D gene: .
clone size: .
CDR3 protein: CASSEYWGRGYEQYF
CDR3 DNA: TGTGCCAGCAGTGAATACTGGGGTAGGGGATACGAGCAGTACTTC

V gene: TRBV5-6
J gene: TRBJ2-1
D gene: .
clone size: .
CDR3 protein: CASSDDIYNEQFF
CDR3 DNA: TGTGCCAGCAGCGACGACATATACAATGAGCAGTTCTTC

V gene: TRBV20-1
J gene: TRBJ1-1
D gene: .
clone size: .
CDR3 protein: CSARGGDKAFF
CDR3 DNA: TGCAGTGCTAGGGGAGGGGACAAAGCTTTCTTT

V gene: TRBV19
J gene: TRBJ1-5
D gene: .
clone size: .
CDR3 protein: CASSNRSNQPQHF
CDR3 DNA: TGTGCCAGTAGTAATCGTAGCAATCAGCCCCAGCATTTT

V gene: TRBV11-1
J gene: TRBJ2-7
D gene: TRBD1
clone size: .
CDR3 protein: CASSLATGGYEQYF
CDR3 DNA: TGTGCCAGCAGCTTAGCAACAGGGGGGTACGAGCAGTACTTC